The 11 T cell receptor beta chains listed next were all sequenced from one sample in a study of beta chain features in type 1 diabetes. The investigators reverse transcribed all of the isolated RNA, so they sequenced expressed TCRB transcripts. Produced via immunoSEQ multiplex PCR; TCRdb's table is partial and in-frame only. The sample holds about 15,000 clones; 43% are singletons and the top ten take 0.53%. Material for sequencing was stem cell memory CD4+ T cells from blood. The source of these receptors is a woman in her thirties or forties in good health.

The chain couples TRBV6-5 to TRBJ1-5, with D maybe TRBD1 (5 bases). Germline CDR1 is MNHEY and CDR2 is SVGAGI. The CDR3 is 14 amino acids. V gave up 7 bases and J gave up 3 bases, with 13 bases separating them. The CDR3 coding sequence is TGTGCCAGCACGGTAGGGGTACTCAATCAGCCCCAGCATTTT. This codes for CASTVGVLNQPQHF.

This chain uses TRBV11-3 with TRBJ2-5; the match to TRBD2 covers 8 bases. With V trimmed by 6 bases and J by 1 base, 7 bases remained unmatched. CDR1 and CDR2 (germline): SGHNT, YENEEA. The CDR3 has 15 residues. CDR3 sequence reads: CASSIESGGQETQYF. The DNA for the CDR3 is TGTGCCAGCAGTATCGAGAGCGGGGGCCAAGAGACCCAGTACTTC.

The chain has TRBV5-1 and TRBJ1-2, with 12 bases identical to TRBD1. Trimming at V came to 6 bases and at J to 4 bases, leaving 13 bases not matched to a gene. Germline V CDR1 and CDR2: SGHRS, YFSETQ. This CDR3 contains 17 residues. CDR3 sequence (DNA): TGCGCCAGCACCCAGGGACAGGGGGCGGTGTTTGGCTATGGCTACACCTTC. Protein product: CASTQGQGAVFGYGYTF.

This clone was detected only a few times. This rearrangement joins TRBV19 to TRBJ2-7; possibly TRBD2 for D (7 bases). CDR1 and CDR2 from the germline V gene are LNHDA and SQIVND (reference sequence). The CDR3 totals 16 residues. Trimming took 5 bases from V and 5 from J, leaving 22 bases between them. The CDR3: CASSPRHHGGRHEQYF. For the CDR3, the DNA is TGTGCCAGTAGTCCCCGTCACCACGGGGGGCGTCACGAGCAGTACTTC.

In this sample, this clone turned up once. The chain couples TRBV11-3 to TRBJ2-5, with a weak D call TRBD2 (6 bases). The CDR3 is 13 residues long. CDR1 SGHNT and CDR2 YENEEA come from the germline V gene. Trimming took 4 bases from V and 3 from J, leaving 9 bases between them. The CDR3 DNA is TGTGCCAGCAGCTCTGGGGGGAAAGAGACCCAGTACTTC. Protein product: CASSSGGKETQYF.

The chain combines TRBV5-1 with TRBJ2-7; TRBD2 agrees at 10 bases. V was pared by 2 bases and J by 2 bases, with 4 bases of the junction left unmatched. CDR3 length: 15 amino acids. Germline assignment: CDR1 SGHRS and CDR2 YFSETQ. This CDR3 reads CASSLAGGSTYEQYF. The CDR3 bases are TGCGCCAGCAGCTTAGCGGGGGGGTCAACCTACGAGCAGTACTTC.

This clone has only one observation. The rearrangement uses TRBV7-2 and TRBJ1-3, with D perhaps matching TRBD1 (5 bases). The CDR3 extends over 15 amino acids. V lost 3 bases to trimming and J lost 1 base, with 10 bases between them. The germline gives CDR1 SGHTA, CDR2 FQGNSA. This CDR3 reads CASSFFGGSGNTIYF. In nucleotides, the CDR3 is TGTGCCAGCAGCTTTTTTGGGGGGTCTGGAAACACCATATATTTT. The entire variable domain, with the rest obtained from reference TRBV7-2 and TRBJ1-3, is as follows: GAGVSQSPSNKVTEKGKDVELRCDPISGHTALYWYRQSLGQGLEFLIYFQGNSAPDKSGLPSDRFSAERTGGSVSTLTIQRTQQEDSAVYLCASSFFGGSGNTIYFGEGSWLTVV.

The V call is TRBV5-4, the J call TRBJ1-5, with unresolved D. CDR3 size: 15 residues. The germline V gene encodes CDR1 SGHNT and CDR2 YYREEE (reference sequence). Trimming shortened V by 0 bases and J by 0 bases, and 7 bases separated the two germline ends. The CDR3 spells CASSLGSGSNQPQHF. CDR3 bases: TGTGCCAGCAGCTTGGGTTCGGGTAGCAATCAGCCCCAGCATTTT.

The chain joins TRBV10-2 to TRBJ2-2; 7 bases are a match to TRBD1. Germline CDR1 reads WSHSY; CDR2 reads SAAADI. There are 14 residues in the CDR3. After removal of 6 bases from V and 7 bases from J, the junction contained 8 bases not matched to a gene. In DNA, the CDR3 is TGCGCCAGCAGAGACAGGGCCGAGGACGGGGAGCTGTTTTTT. This sequence encodes CASRDRAEDGELFF.

The chain couples TRBV19 to TRBJ1-5, with a tentative D call TRBD1 (6 bases). In germline, CDR1 is LNHDA, CDR2 SQIVND (reference sequence). The CDR3 runs to 15 residues. V was trimmed by 3 bases and J by 7 bases, leaving 16 bases between them. In DNA form, the CDR3 reads TGTGCCAGTAGTATTCCGGGGGGCGGGATACAGCCCCAGCATTTT. It is translated as CASSIPGGGIQPQHF.

The CDR3 region has the DNA TGTGCCATCCCCCGGGACAGCTTAAACACCGGGGAGCTGTTTTTT. It translates to CAIPRDSLNTGELFF. The chain couples TRBV6-1 to TRBJ2-2, with TRBD1 matching over 7 bases. With 10 bases clipped from V and 2 bases from J, the junction kept 10 bases outside the gene matches. The CDR3 has 15 amino acids. In germline, CDR1 is MNHNS, CDR2 SASEGT.